These 2 T cell receptor beta chains came from one sample sequenced in a study of early T cells in non-severe SARS-CoV-2 infection. Each CDR3 protein gets one entry after TCRdb re-called the 5' RACE reads with MiXCR. The profile shows over 70,000 distinct CDR3 sequences, over 13% of them singletons. The sequenced sample was whole blood. These receptors were collected from an adult who was a healthcare worker with PCR-confirmed SARS-CoV-2 infection or an uninfected control (not recorded which).

The rearrangement joins TRBV29-1 to TRBJ2-2; 11 positions agree with TRBD2. Germline V gene data show CDR1 as SQVTM and CDR2 as ANQGSEA. This CDR3 is 16 amino acids long. The V gene end was trimmed by 3 bases and the J gene end by 7 bases; junction bases not matched to a gene: 10. Here the CDR3 DNA reads TGCAGCGTTGACACTAGCGGGAGTTGGAGCGGCGGGGAGCTGTTTTTT. Encoded protein: CSVDTSGSWSGGELFF.

This clonotype was observed a handful of times. The rearrangement links TRBV7-2 to TRBJ1-1, with 10 bases identical to TRBD1. The germline gives CDR1 SGHTA, CDR2 FQGNSA. The CDR3 loop spans 14 amino acids. The J segment lost 4 bases and the V segment lost 7 bases, leaving 6 bases of the junction unmatched. The CDR3 spells CASNRDRGGTEAFF. In nucleotides, the CDR3 is TGTGCCAGCAACCGGGACAGGGGTGGCACTGAAGCTTTCTTT.